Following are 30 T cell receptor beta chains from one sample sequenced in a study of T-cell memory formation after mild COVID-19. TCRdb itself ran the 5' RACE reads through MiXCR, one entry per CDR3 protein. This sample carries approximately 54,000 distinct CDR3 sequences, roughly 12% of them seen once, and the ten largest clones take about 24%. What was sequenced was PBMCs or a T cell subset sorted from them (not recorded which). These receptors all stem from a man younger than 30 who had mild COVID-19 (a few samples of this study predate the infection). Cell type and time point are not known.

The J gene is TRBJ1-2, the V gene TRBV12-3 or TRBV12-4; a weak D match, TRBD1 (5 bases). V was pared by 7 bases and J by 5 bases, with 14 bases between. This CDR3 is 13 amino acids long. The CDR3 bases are TGTGCCAGCAACCGGGACCGAGGATATGGCTACACCTTC. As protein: CASNRDRGYGYTF.

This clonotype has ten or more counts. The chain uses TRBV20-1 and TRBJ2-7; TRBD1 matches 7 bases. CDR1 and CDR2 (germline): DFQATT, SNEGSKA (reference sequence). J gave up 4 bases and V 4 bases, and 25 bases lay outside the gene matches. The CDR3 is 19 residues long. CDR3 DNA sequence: TGCAGTGCTATAACGCGCCTGACAGGGAAACAGGGAAAGCGTTACGAGCAGTACGTC. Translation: CSAITRLTGKQGKRYEQYV.

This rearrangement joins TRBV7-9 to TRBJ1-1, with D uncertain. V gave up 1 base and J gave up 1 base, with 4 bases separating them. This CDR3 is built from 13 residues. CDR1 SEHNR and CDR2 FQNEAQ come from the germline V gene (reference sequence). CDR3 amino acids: CASSLVWNTEAFF. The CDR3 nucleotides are TGTGCCAGCAGCTTAGTCTGGAACACTGAAGCTTTCTTT.

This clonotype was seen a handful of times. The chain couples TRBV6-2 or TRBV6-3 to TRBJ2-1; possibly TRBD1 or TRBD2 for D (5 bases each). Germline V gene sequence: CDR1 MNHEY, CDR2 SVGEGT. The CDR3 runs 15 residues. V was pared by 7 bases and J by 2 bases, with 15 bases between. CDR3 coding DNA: TGTGCCAGCATCTTAGACGGGGCTCCCTACAATGAGCAGTTCTTC. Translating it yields CASILDGAPYNEQFF.

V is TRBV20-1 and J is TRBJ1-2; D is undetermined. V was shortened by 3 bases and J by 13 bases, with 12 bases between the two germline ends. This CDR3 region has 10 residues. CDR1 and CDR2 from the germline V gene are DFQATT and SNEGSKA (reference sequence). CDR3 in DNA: TGCAGTGCTAGTATAGGACGAATCACCTTC. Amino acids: CSASIGRITF.

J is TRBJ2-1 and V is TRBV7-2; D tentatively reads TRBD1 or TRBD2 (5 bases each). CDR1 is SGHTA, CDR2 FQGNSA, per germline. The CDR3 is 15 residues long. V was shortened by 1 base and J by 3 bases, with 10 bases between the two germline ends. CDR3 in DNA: TGTGCCAGCAGCTTAGATTGGGGGAACTACAATGAGCAGTTCTTC. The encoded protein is CASSLDWGNYNEQFF.

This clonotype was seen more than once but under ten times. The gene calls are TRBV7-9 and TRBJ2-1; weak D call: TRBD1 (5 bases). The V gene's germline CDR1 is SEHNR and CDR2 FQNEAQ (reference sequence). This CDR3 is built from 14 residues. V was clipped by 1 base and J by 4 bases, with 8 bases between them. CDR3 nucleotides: TGTGCCAGCAGCTTAGACACAGGTTACAATGAGCAGTTCTTC. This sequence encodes CASSLDTGYNEQFF.

CDR3 DNA sequence: TGCGCCAGCAGCTCCCGAGTCCACGCCCCCTTAGAGACCCAGTACTTC. Protein sequence: CASSSRVHAPLETQYF. The chain carries TRBV5-1 and TRBJ2-5; D gene ambiguous. The CDR3 is made up of 16 amino acids. CDR1 and CDR2 from the germline V gene are SGHRS and YFSETQ. Trimming took 3 bases from V and 4 from J, leaving 19 bases between them.

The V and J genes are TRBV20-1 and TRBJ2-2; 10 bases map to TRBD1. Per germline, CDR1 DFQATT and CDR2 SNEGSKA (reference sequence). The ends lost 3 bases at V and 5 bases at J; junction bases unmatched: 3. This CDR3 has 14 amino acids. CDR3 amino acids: CSASEGQGTGELFF. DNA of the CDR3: TGCAGTGCTAGTGAGGGACAGGGGACCGGGGAGCTGTTTTTT.

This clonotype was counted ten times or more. The CDR3 sequence: CASSQVQGANTQYF. CDR3 nucleotide sequence: TGCGCCAGCAGCCAAGTCCAGGGAGCTAATACGCAGTATTTT. This chain joins TRBV4-3 and TRBJ2-3; either TRBD1 or TRBD2 may fit D (5 bases each). The CDR3 loop spans 14 amino acids. Trimming removed 1 base from V and 7 bases from J, with 12 bases in between. From germline, CDR1 is LGHNA and CDR2 YSLEER.

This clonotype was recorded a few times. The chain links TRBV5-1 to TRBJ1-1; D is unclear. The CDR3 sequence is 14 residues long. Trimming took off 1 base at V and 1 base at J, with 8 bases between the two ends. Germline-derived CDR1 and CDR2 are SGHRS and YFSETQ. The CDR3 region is CASSLFGENTEAFF. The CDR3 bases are TGCGCCAGCAGCTTGTTCGGGGAGAACACTGAAGCTTTCTTT.

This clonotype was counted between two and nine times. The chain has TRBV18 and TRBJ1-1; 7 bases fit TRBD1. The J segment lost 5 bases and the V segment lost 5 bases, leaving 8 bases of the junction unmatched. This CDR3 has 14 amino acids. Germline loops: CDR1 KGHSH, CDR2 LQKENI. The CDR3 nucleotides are TGTGCCAGCTCAGAAGGGACAGAGAGTACTGAAGCTTTCTTT. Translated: CASSEGTESTEAFF.

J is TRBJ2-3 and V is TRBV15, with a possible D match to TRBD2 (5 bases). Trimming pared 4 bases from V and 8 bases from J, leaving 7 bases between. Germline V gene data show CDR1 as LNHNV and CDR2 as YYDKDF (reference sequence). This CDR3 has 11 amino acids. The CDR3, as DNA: TGTGCCACCAGCAATGAGGGTACGCAGTATTTT. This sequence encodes CATSNEGTQYF. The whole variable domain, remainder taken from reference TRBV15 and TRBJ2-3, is DAMVIQNPRYQVTQFGKPVTLSCSQTLNHNVMYWYQQKSSQAPKLLFHYYDKDFNNEADTPDNFQSRRPNTSFCFLDIRSPGLGDTAMYLCATSNEGTQYFGPGTRLTVL.

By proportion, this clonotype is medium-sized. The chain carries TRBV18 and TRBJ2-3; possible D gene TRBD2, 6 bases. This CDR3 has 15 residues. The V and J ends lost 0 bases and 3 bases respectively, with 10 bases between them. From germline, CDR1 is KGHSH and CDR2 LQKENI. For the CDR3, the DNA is TGTGCCAGCTCACCACCTAGAGGAGGGACAGATACGCAGTATTTT. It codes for CASSPPRGGTDTQYF.

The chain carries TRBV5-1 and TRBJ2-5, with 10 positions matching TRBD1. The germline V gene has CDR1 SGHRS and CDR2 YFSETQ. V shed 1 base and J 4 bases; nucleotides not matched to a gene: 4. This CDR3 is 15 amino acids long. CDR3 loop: CASSLRDRGRETQYF. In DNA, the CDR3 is TGCGCCAGCAGCTTGAGAGACAGGGGGCGAGAGACCCAGTACTTC.

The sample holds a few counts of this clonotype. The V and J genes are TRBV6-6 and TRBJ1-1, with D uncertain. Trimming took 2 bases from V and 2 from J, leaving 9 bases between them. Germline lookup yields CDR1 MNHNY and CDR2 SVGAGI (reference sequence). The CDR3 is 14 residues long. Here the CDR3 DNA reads TGTGCCAGCAGTTACAAGGTCATCAACACTGAAGCTTTCTTT. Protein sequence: CASSYKVINTEAFF.

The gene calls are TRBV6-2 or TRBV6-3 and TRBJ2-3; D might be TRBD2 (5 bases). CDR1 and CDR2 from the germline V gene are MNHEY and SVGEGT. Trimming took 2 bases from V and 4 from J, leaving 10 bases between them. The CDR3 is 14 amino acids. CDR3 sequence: CASSYLGAADTQYF. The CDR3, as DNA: TGTGCCAGCAGTTACCTGGGAGCAGCAGATACGCAGTATTTT.

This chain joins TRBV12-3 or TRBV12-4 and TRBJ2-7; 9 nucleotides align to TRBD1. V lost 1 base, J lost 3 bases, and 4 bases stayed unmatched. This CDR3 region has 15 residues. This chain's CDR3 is CASSLVGQGFYEQYF. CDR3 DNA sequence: TGTGCCAGCAGTTTAGTGGGACAGGGCTTCTACGAGCAGTACTTC.

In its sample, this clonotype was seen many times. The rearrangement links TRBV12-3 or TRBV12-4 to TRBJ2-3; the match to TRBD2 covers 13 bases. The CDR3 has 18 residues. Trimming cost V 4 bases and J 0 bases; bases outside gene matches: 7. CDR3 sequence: CASSSPTTSGGSTDTQYF. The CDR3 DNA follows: TGTGCCAGCAGTTCGCCGACGACTAGCGGGGGGAGCACAGATACGCAGTATTTT.

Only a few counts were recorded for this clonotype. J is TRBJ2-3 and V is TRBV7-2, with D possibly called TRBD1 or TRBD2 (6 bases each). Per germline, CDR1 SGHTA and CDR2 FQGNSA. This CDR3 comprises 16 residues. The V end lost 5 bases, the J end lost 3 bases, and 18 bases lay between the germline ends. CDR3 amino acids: CASSPLGGGVTDTQYF. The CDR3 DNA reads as TGTGCCAGCAGCCCTCTGGGGGGCGGTGTGACAGATACGCAGTATTTT.

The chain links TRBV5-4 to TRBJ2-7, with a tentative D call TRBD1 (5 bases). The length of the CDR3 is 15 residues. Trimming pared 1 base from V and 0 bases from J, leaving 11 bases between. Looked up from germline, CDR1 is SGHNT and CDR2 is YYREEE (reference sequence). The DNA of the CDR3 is TGTGCCAGCAGCTTGCTTGACAGACCCTCCTACGAGCAGTACGTC. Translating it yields CASSLLDRPSYEQYV.

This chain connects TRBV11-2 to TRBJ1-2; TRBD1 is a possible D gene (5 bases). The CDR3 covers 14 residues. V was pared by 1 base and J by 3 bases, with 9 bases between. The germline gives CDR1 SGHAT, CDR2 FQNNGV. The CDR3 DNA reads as TGTGCCAGCAGCTTAGGTCTGGGGGACTATGGCTACACCTTC. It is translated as CASSLGLGDYGYTF.

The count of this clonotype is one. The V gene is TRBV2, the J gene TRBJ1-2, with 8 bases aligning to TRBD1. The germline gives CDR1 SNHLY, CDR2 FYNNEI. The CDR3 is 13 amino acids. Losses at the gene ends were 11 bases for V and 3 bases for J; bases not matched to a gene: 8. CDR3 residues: CAGRDRGHYGYTF. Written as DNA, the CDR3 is TGTGCCGGGAGAGACAGGGGTCACTATGGCTACACCTTC.

CDR3 in DNA: TGCAGTGCTAGCCCCTCGGAGGGGGGAGGGTCCTACGAGCAGTACTTC. Its translation: CSASPSEGGGSYEQYF. The J gene is TRBJ2-7, the V gene TRBV20-1, with a weak D call TRBD2 (7 bases). Germline V gene data show CDR1 as DFQATT and CDR2 as SNEGSKA (reference sequence). This CDR3 has 16 amino acids. V lost 3 bases and J 1 base, leaving 19 bases between the germline ends.

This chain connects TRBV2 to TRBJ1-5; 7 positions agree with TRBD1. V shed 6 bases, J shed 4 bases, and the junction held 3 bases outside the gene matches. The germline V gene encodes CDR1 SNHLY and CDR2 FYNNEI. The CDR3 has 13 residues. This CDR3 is CASRRDSNQPQHF. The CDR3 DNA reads TGTGCCAGCAGGCGGGACAGTAATCAGCCCCAGCATTTT. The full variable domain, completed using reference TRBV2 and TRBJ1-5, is EPEVTQTPSHQVTQMGQEVILRCVPISNHLYFYWYRQILGQKVEFLVSFYNNEISEKSEIFDDQFSVERPDGSNFTLKIRSTKLEDSAMYFCASRRDSNQPQHFGDGTRLSIL.

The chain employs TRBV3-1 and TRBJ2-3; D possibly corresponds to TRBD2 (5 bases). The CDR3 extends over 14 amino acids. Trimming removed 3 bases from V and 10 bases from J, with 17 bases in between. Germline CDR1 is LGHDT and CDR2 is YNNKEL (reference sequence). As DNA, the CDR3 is TGTGCCAGCAGCCACTGGGCCTCGGGGTATGCGCAGTATTTT. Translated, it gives CASSHWASGYAQYF.

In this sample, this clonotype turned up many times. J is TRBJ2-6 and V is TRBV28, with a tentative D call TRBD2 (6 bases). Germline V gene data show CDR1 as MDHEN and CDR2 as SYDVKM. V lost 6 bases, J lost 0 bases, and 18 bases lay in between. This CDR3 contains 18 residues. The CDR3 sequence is CASRLYSGLSSGANVLTF. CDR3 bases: TGTGCCAGCAGGCTCTACTCGGGACTCAGCTCTGGGGCCAACGTCCTGACTTTC.

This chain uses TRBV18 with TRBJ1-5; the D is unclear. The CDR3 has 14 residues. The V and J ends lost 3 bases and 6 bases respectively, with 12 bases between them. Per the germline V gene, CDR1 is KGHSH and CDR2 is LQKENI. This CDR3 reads CASSPGGIGQPQHF. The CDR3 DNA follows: TGTGCCAGCTCACCCGGAGGGATCGGTCAGCCCCAGCATTTT.

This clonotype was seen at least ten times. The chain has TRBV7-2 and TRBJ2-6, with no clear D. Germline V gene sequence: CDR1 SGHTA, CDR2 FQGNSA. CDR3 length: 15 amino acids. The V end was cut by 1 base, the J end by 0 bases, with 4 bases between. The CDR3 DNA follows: TGTGCCAGCAGCTTAGAGGTCTCTGGGGCCAACGTCCTGACTTTC. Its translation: CASSLEVSGANVLTF. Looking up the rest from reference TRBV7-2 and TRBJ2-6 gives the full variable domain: GAGVSQSPSNKVTEKGKDVELRCDPISGHTALYWYRQSLGQGLEFLIYFQGNSAPDKSGLPSDRFSAERTGGSVSTLTIQRTQQEDSAVYLCASSLEVSGANVLTFGAGSRLTVL.

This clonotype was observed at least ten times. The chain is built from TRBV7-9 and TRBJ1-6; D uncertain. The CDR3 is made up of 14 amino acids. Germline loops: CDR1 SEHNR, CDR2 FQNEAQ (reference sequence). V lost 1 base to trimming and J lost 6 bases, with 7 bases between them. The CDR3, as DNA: TGTGCCAGCAGCTTAGGCCACTTTAATTCACCCCTCCACTTT. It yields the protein CASSLGHFNSPLHF.